The clone carrying this T cell receptor (beta chain) was counted between two and nine times. The data are from a study of blood T cell repertoires in COVID-19. TCRdb's copy holds only in-frame clones and misses some; the assay was immunoSEQ multiplex PCR. The repertoire holds about 99,000 clones, with 80% to 90% as singletons. After removal of 8 bases from V and 6 bases from J, the junction contained 13 bases not matched to a gene. The CDR3 spans 15 residues. The V gene's germline CDR1 is ENHRY and CDR2 SYGVKD. The chain couples TRBV10-3 to TRBJ2-1; TRBD1 aligns across 7 bases. The TCR comes from a woman aged 60 to 75 with acute or convalescent COVID-19. The sequenced sample was peripheral blood. CDR3 DNA: TGTGCCATCCGAGGGCAGGGGGTGGATGGCAATGAGCAGTTCTTC. This translates into CAIRGQGVDGNEQFF.